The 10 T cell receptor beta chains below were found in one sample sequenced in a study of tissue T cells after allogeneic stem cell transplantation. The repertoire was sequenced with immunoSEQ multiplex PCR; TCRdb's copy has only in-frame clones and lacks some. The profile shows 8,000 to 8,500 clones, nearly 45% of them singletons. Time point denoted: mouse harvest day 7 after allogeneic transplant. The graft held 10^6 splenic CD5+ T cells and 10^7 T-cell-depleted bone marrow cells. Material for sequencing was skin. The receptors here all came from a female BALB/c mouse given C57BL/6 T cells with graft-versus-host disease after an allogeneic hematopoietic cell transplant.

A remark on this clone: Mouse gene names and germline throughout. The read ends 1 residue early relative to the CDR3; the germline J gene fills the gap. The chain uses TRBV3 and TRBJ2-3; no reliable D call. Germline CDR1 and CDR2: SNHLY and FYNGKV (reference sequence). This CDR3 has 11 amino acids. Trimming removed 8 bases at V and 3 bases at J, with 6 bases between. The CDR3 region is CASRGAETLYF. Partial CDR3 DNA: TGTGCCAGCCGGGGAGCAGAAACGCTGTAT.

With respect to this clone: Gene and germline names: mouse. The part of the CDR3 DNA that was read is TGTGCCAGCAGTCGGACAGGGCTGAATTCGCCCCTCTAC. Its translation is CASSRTGLNSPLY. The whole CDR3 reads CASSRTGLNSPLYF. The J gene is TRBJ1-6, the V gene TRBV26; TRBD1 matches at 8 bases. The sequence runs out 1 residue before the end of the CDR3; the remainder is reconstructed from the germline J gene. TRBJ1-6 is noted as an ORF with a role that remains uncertain. Per the germline V gene, CDR1 is KGHPV and CDR2 is FQNQEV (reference sequence). The CDR3 consists of 14 residues. V dropped 4 bases and J dropped 7; count of bases not matched to a gene: 3.

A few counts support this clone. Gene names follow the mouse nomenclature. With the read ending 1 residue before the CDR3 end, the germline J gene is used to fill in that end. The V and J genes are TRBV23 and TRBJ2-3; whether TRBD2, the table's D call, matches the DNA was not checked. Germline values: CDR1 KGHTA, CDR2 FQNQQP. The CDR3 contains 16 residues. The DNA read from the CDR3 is TGCTCCAGCAGTCAAGGGACTGGGGGGGCGCGGGAAACGCTGTAT. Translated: CSSSQGTGGARETLY. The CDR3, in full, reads CSSSQGTGGARETLYF. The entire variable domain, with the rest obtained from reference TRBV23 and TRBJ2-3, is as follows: DAAVTQKPRYLIKMKGQEAEMKCIPEKGHTAVFWYQQKQSKELKFLIYFQNQQPLDQIDMVKERFSAVCPSSSLCSLGIRTCEAEDSALYLCSSSQGTGGARETLYFGSGTRLTVL.

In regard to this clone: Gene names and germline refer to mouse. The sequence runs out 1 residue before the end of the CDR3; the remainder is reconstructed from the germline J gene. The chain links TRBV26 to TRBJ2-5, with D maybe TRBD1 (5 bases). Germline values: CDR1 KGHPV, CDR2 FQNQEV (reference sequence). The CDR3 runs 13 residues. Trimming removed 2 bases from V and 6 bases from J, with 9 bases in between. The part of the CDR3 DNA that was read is TGTGCCAGCAGTCTGCAGGGAGGGGACACCCAGTAC. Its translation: CASSLQGGDTQY. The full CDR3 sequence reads CASSLQGGDTQYF.

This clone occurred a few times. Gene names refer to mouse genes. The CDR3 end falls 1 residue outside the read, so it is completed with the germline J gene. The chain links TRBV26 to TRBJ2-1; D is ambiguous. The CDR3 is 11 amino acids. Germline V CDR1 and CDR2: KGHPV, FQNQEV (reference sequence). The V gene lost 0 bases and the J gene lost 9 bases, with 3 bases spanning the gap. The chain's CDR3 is CASSLSNEQFF. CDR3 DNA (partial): TGTGCCAGCAGTCTGTCAAATGAGCAGTTC.

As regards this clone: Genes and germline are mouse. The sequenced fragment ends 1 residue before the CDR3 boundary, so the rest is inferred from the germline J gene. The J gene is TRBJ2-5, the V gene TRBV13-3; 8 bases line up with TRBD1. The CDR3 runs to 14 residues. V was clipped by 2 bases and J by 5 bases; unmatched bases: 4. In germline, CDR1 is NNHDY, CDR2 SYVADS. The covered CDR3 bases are TGTGCCAGCAGTGAAGGACAGGGTGGAGACACCCAGTAC. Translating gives CASSEGQGGDTQY. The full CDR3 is CASSEGQGGDTQYF.

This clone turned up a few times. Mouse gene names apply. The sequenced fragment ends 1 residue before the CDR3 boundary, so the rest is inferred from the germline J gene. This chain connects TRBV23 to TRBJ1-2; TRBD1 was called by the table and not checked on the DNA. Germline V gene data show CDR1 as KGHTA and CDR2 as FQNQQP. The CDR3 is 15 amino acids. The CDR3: CSSSQPGHANSDYTF. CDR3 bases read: TGCTCCAGCAGTCAACCGGGACATGCAAACTCCGACTACACC.

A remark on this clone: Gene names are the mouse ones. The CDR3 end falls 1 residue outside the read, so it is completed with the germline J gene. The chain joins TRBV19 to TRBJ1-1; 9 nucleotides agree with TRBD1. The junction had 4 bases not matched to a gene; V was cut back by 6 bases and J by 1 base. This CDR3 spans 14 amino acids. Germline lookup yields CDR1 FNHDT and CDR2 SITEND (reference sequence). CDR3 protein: CASTRTGVNTEVFF. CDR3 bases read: TGTGCCAGCACCCGGACAGGGGTAAACACAGAAGTCTTC.

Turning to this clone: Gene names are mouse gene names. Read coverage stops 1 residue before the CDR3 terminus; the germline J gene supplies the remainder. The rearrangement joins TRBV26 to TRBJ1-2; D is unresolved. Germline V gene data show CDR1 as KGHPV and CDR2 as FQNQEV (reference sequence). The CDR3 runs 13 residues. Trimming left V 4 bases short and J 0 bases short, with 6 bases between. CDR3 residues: CASSQTTNSDYTF. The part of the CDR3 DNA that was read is TGTGCCAGCAGTCAGACAACAAACTCCGACTACACC.

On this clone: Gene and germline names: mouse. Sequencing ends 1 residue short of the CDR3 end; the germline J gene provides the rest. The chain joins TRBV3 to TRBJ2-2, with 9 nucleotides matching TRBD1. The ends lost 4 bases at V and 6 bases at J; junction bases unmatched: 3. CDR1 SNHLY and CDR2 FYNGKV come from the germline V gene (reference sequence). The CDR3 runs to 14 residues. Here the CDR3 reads CASSWGQGSGQLYF. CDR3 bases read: TGTGCCAGCAGCTGGGGACAGGGATCCGGGCAGCTCTAC. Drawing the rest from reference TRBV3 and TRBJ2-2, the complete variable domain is GPKVLQIPSHQIIDMGQMVTLNCDPVSNHLYFYWYKQILGQQMEFLVNFYNGKVMEKSKLFKDQFSVERPDGSYFTLKIQPTALEDSAVYFCASSWGQGSGQLYFGEGSKLTVL.